Presented here are 6 T cell receptor beta chains from one specimen sequenced in a study of Graves' ophthalmopathy and Graves' hyperthyroidism. CDR3 regions of TCR beta were amplified from RNA transcripts. HTBI-primed first-round RT-PCR preceded second-round multiplex PCR. TCRdb re-called the multiplex PCR reads with MiXCR, one entry per CDR3 protein. The table lists about 620,000 distinct CDR3 sequences, approximately 22% of them singletons, with more than 5.5% in the top ten. Sequencing was performed on peripheral blood. These receptor sequences come from a woman under 30 with stable Graves' hyperthyroidism. Some clones in this sample may be carry-over from other donors' samples.

This clonotype was seen many times. The V call is TRBV12-3 or TRBV12-4, the J call TRBJ1-1, with 11 nucleotides matching TRBD1. This CDR3 contains 14 residues. J gave up 12 bases and V 5 bases, and 11 bases lay outside the gene matches. CDR3 bases: TGTGCCAGCAGTCTAAGGACAGGGGGCGTCCACACTTTCTTT. It translates to CASSLRTGGVHTFF.

In this sample, this clonotype turned up a few times. The chain couples TRBV7-2 to TRBJ2-5; TRBD1 is a possible D gene (5 bases). V gave up 5 bases and J gave up 7 bases, with 14 bases separating them. The CDR3 length is 13 residues. Germline CDR1 is SGHTA and CDR2 is FQGNSA. CDR3 amino acids: CASSGRVEGTQYF. The CDR3 coding sequence is TGTGCCAGCAGCGGCAGGGTGGAAGGGACCCAGTACTTC.

This clonotype was found many times. The rearrangement joins TRBV27 to TRBJ2-7; perhaps TRBD2 as D (5 bases). The CDR3 covers 14 residues. Germline CDR1 and CDR2: MNHEY and SMNVEV (reference sequence). V shed 2 bases and J shed 3 bases, with 11 bases lying between them. Here the CDR3 DNA reads TGTGCCAGCAGTTTAGCGGACTCTCTCTACGAGCAGTACTTC. Protein product: CASSLADSLYEQYF.

The gene calls are TRBV29-1 and TRBJ2-7; unclear D gene. This CDR3 has 12 residues. V lost 4 bases and J lost 1, with 8 bases in between. Germline V gene sequence: CDR1 SQVTM, CDR2 ANQGSEA. The CDR3 sequence is CSVGSSSYEQYF. CDR3 bases: TGCAGCGTTGGTTCCTCATCCTACGAGCAGTACTTC.

The gene calls are TRBV24-1 and TRBJ2-7; 7 nucleotides agree with TRBD1. J gave up 7 bases and V 4 bases, and 9 bases lay outside the gene matches. This CDR3 spans 14 amino acids. Germline V gene data show CDR1 as KGHDR and CDR2 as SFDVKD. The CDR3 DNA follows: TGTGCCACCAGTGAGTCCCCGGGACAGCTTGAGCAGTACTTC. It specifies CATSESPGQLEQYF.

This clonotype was seen repeatedly, ten times or more. The chain recombines TRBV6-5 with TRBJ1-1; TRBD1 matches 9 bases. In germline, CDR1 is MNHEY, CDR2 SVGAGI. The CDR3 covers 14 residues. The J segment lost 5 bases and the V segment lost 2 bases, leaving 3 bases of the junction unmatched. The CDR3 region is CASSYGQGWTEAFF. CDR3 DNA sequence: TGTGCCAGCAGTTACGGACAGGGGTGGACTGAAGCTTTCTTT.